What follows are 20 T cell receptor beta chains derived from one specimen sequenced in a study of T cells in tuberculosis. The method was immunoSEQ multiplex PCR; TCRdb's version includes in-frame clones alone and lacks a portion of them. Of more than 9,000 clones detected, over 90% appear once; the ten largest clones hold roughly 13%. The specimen sequenced was PBMCs. Every receptor here comes from an adult with tuberculosis.

This clone was recorded once. V and J are TRBV10-1 and TRBJ2-2; D may be TRBD2 (6 bases). This CDR3 comprises 14 residues. V dropped 6 bases and J dropped 3 bases, with 11 bases sitting between them. Germline CDR1 WNHNN, CDR2 SYGVQD (reference sequence). CDR3 residues: CASSTGLYTGELFF. DNA of the CDR3: TGCGCCAGCAGCACCGGACTATACACCGGGGAGCTGTTTTTT.

The chain links TRBV30 to TRBJ1-1; D is uncertain. The CDR3 consists of 15 residues. Trimming cost V 1 base and J 0 bases, with 12 bases left between them. Germline CDR1 GTSNPN, CDR2 SVGIG (reference sequence). As DNA, the CDR3 is TGTGCCTGGAGTGAACCGACACACCTGAACACTGAAGCTTTCTTT. Translating gives CAWSEPTHLNTEAFF.

The chain is built from TRBV19 and TRBJ1-2; D is ambiguous. Germline CDR1 is LNHDA and CDR2 is SQIVND (reference sequence). V was shortened by 3 bases and J by 4 bases, with 9 bases between the two germline ends. The CDR3 sequence is 13 residues long. This CDR3 is CASSMEVPYGYTF. In nucleotides, the CDR3 is TGTGCCAGTAGTATGGAGGTCCCCTATGGCTACACCTTC. The full variable domain, rest sourced from reference TRBV19 and TRBJ1-2, is DGGITQSPKYLFRKEGQNVTLSCEQNLNHDAMYWYRQDPGQGLRLIYYSQIVNDFQKGDIAEGYSVSREKKESFPLTVTSAQKNPTAFYLCASSMEVPYGYTFGSGTRLTVV.

The chain recombines TRBV7-2 with TRBJ2-1; TRBD2 matches 7 bases. The germline CDR1 and CDR2 sequences are SGHTA and FQGNSA. The CDR3 has 12 amino acids. V was pared by 5 bases and J by 8 bases, with 3 bases of the junction left unmatched. For the CDR3, the DNA is TGTGCCAGCAGCCCCGGGAGGTATGAGCAGTTCTTC. Translated, it gives CASSPGRYEQFF.

The gene calls are TRBV6-1 and TRBJ2-3, with D tentatively TRBD1 (5 bases). Germline lookup yields CDR1 MNHNS and CDR2 SASEGT. This CDR3 spans 15 amino acids. V lost 9 bases to trimming and J lost 5 bases, with 21 bases between them. The CDR3 DNA reads TGTGCCAGAAACCCAACAGGAATTAGGGAAGATACGCAGTATTTT. Protein: CARNPTGIREDTQYF.

V and J are TRBV11-3 and TRBJ2-1, with D perhaps TRBD1 (6 bases). Trimming took off 11 bases at V and 8 bases at J, with 19 bases between the two ends. Germline V lookup: CDR1 SGHNT, CDR2 YENEEA. This CDR3 is built from 13 residues. The CDR3 nucleotides are TGTGCCGGTGACCCCAGGGGCTCGGATGAGCAGTTCTTC. Amino acid sequence: CAGDPRGSDEQFF.

The chain recombines TRBV4-1 with TRBJ2-5, with 7 positions matching TRBD2. This CDR3 has 16 residues. Unmatched junction bases numbered 6, after V lost 1 base and J lost 1 base. Germline values: CDR1 MGHRA, CDR2 YSYEKL. DNA of the CDR3: TGCGCCAGCAGCCAAGCGCGGCGGGGGTTCCAAGAGACCCAGTACTTC. Translated: CASSQARRGFQETQYF.

Only one count was recorded for this clone. The rearrangement uses TRBV2 and TRBJ2-1; D gene ambiguous. CDR3 length: 15 amino acids. Per the germline V gene, CDR1 is SNHLY and CDR2 is FYNNEI. V was shortened by 4 bases and J by 2 bases, with 12 bases between the two germline ends. CDR3 DNA: TGTGCCAGCAGTGTTGACGGAGCAACCTACAATGAGCAGTTCTTC. Its translation: CASSVDGATYNEQFF.

The V call is TRBV4-1, the J call TRBJ2-1; D is uncertain. From germline, CDR1 is MGHRA and CDR2 YSYEKL. V gave up 4 bases and J gave up 10 bases, with 8 bases separating them. This CDR3 contains 11 residues. DNA for the CDR3: TGCGCCAGCAGCCTCCTTTTAGAGCAGTTCTTC. The encoded protein is CASSLLLEQFF.

The chain combines TRBV13 with TRBJ2-7; 7 nucleotides match TRBD2. The CDR3 covers 15 residues. With 5 bases clipped from V and 3 bases from J, the junction kept 10 bases outside the gene matches. The germline V gene encodes CDR1 PRHDT and CDR2 FYEKMQ (reference sequence). The CDR3 loop is CASSRGEGTIYEQYF. CDR3 in DNA: TGTGCCAGCAGCCGCGGGGAGGGGACGATCTACGAGCAGTACTTC. Full variable domain (outside the CDR3, taken from reference TRBV13 and TRBJ2-7): AAGVIQSPRHLIKEKRETATLKCYPIPRHDTVYWYQQGPGQDPQFLISFYEKMQSDKGSIPDRFSAQQFSDYHSELNMSSLELGDSALYFCASSRGEGTIYEQYFGPGTRLTVT.

A single count supports this clone. The V gene is TRBV6-1, the J gene TRBJ1-2, with D possibly matching TRBD1 (5 bases). Germline CDR1 and CDR2: MNHNS and SASEGT. Trimming left V 0 bases short and J 8 bases short, with 19 bases between. This CDR3 is built from 16 residues. The DNA of the CDR3 is TGTGCCAGCAGTGAAGCTCCGGGGGTTTCTTTAGGGGGCTACACCTTC. Amino acid sequence: CASSEAPGVSLGGYTF.

V and J are TRBV29-1 and TRBJ2-1; 9 nucleotides match TRBD1. The ends lost 6 bases at V and 4 bases at J; junction bases unmatched: 10. The germline gives CDR1 SQVTM, CDR2 ANQGSEA. The CDR3 has 15 residues. The DNA of the CDR3 is TGCAGCGTCGAAAACTCGGGACAGGGTTACAATGAGCAGTTCTTC. This gives the protein CSVENSGQGYNEQFF.

The chain couples TRBV5-1 to TRBJ2-3; D is possibly TRBD2 (6 bases). Germline-derived CDR1 and CDR2 are SGHRS and YFSETQ. The CDR3 length is 12 residues. Trimming took 1 base from V and 11 from J, leaving 11 bases between them. CDR3 in DNA: TGCGCCAGCAGCTTGAGGTCGGGGGAGCAGTATTTT. Protein: CASSLRSGEQYF. The whole variable domain, remainder taken from reference TRBV5-1 and TRBJ2-3, is KAGVTQTPRYLIKTRGQQVTLSCSPISGHRSVSWYQQTPGQGLQFLFEYFSETQRNKGNFPGRFSGRQFSNSRSEMNVSTLELGDSALYLCASSLRSGEQYFGPGTRLTVL.

The rearrangement links TRBV5-1 to TRBJ2-1, with 9 bases lining up with TRBD2. The germline CDR1 and CDR2 sequences are SGHRS and YFSETQ. The junction had 3 bases not matched to a gene; V was cut back by 4 bases and J by 4 bases. This CDR3 is built from 14 residues. CDR3 in DNA: TGCGCCAGCAGCGAGACTAGCGGTTACAATGAGCAGTTCTTC. Translating gives CASSETSGYNEQFF.

The gene calls are TRBV18 and TRBJ2-7; 9 bases are shared with TRBD2. The V gene end was trimmed by 6 bases and the J gene end by 0 bases; junction bases not matched to a gene: 6. There are 15 residues in the CDR3. Germline CDR1 is KGHSH and CDR2 is LQKENI. The CDR3 loop reads CASSREGESSYEQYF. CDR3 nucleotide sequence: TGTGCCAGCTCGCGGGAGGGAGAAAGCTCCTACGAGCAGTACTTC.

V is TRBV11-2 and J is TRBJ2-1; maybe TRBD2 (5 bases). Trimming took off 2 bases at V and 9 bases at J, with 17 bases between the two ends. The CDR3 spans 15 residues. The germline CDR1 and CDR2 sequences are SGHAT and FQNNGV. The CDR3 DNA is TGTGCCAGCAGCTTATCATACGGGGTACAAGGTGAGCAGTTCTTC. It encodes CASSLSYGVQGEQFF.

This rearrangement joins TRBV2 to TRBJ2-5; D remains unclear. The CDR3 loop spans 15 amino acids. Trimming took 1 base from V and 3 from J, leaving 12 bases between them. The germline CDR1 and CDR2 sequences are SNHLY and FYNNEI. CDR3: CASSEVDREEETQYF. DNA of the CDR3: TGTGCCAGCAGTGAAGTGGATCGAGAGGAAGAGACCCAGTACTTC.

A single count supports this clone. This sequence joins TRBV5-1 and TRBJ1-4; 9 bases agree with TRBD1. Per the germline V gene, CDR1 is SGHRS and CDR2 is YFSETQ. V lost 4 bases, J lost 3 bases, and 13 bases stayed unmatched. CDR3 length: 18 residues. The CDR3 DNA reads TGCGCCAGCAGCCCTACAGGGGGCGCTGGGAGGGCTAATGAAAAACTGTTTTTT. Translating it yields CASSPTGGAGRANEKLFF. Filled out from reference TRBV5-1 and TRBJ1-4, the complete variable domain reads KAGVTQTPRYLIKTRGQQVTLSCSPISGHRSVSWYQQTPGQGLQFLFEYFSETQRNKGNFPGRFSGRQFSNSRSEMNVSTLELGDSALYLCASSPTGGAGRANEKLFFGSGTQLSVL.

V usage is TRBV5-4 and J usage is TRBJ2-5; 10 bases fit TRBD2. CDR3 length equals 13 residues. CDR1 is SGHNT, CDR2 YYREEE, per germline (reference sequence). The V segment lost 4 bases and the J segment 8 bases; nucleotides outside the gene matches: 5. CDR3 coding DNA: TGTGCCAGCAGCCTGGGGACTAGCGTTACCCAGTACTTC. Translating it yields CASSLGTSVTQYF.

In this sample, this clone turned up once. V is TRBV10-3 and J is TRBJ2-3, with a weak D call TRBD1 (6 bases). The germline CDR1 and CDR2 sequences are ENHRY and SYGVKD. Trimming removed 0 bases at V and 2 bases at J, with 9 bases between. The CDR3 length is 15 residues. The CDR3 DNA reads as TGTGCCATCAGTGAGTCGAGGGGGTACACAGATACGCAGTATTTT. Translated: CAISESRGYTDTQYF.